Listed below are T cell receptor beta chains from one sample, sequenced in a study of cytotoxic CD8 clonotypes in ibrutinib-treated CLL. The protocol was immunoSEQ multiplex PCR, while the TCRdb copy is restricted to in-frame clones and leaves out a portion. The repertoire has more than 200,000 clones, about three quarters of them found once; the top ten carry just over 15%. Here the sequenced sample was PBMCs, taken after 24 months of ibrutinib treatment. These TCRs come from a human donor with chronic lymphocytic leukemia. Both conserved end residues are part of each CDR3. The D gene is left open where the match is weak. Clone size is given for some rows only: seen once, a few or many times, or a class if the clone is expanded.

size	V	D	J	CDR3	DNA
-	TRBV30	TRBD2	TRBJ2-7	CAWTLTSGSSFEQYF	TGTGCCTGGACCCTCACTAGCGGGAGTTCGTTTGAGCAGTACTTC
-	TRBV19	TRBD1	TRBJ2-2	CASSMTGFGGELFF	TGTGCCAGTAGTATGACAGGGTTCGGCGGGGAGCTGTTTTTT
-	TRBV5-4	-	TRBJ2-7	CASSPDRPSYEQYF	TGTGCCAGCAGCCCAGACAGACCCTCCTACGAGCAGTACTTC
-	TRBV28	-	TRBJ2-5	CASRLYRDQETQYF	TGTGCCAGCAGACTCTACAGGGATCAAGAGACCCAGTACTTC
-	TRBV30	TRBD2	TRBJ2-2	CAWTSGLLGAGELFF	TGTGCCTGGACTAGCGGGCTCCTCGGGGCCGGGGAGCTGTTTTTT
once	TRBV9	-	TRBJ2-3	CASSPRVRLPDTQYF	TGTGCCAGCAGCCCAAGAGTCCGCTTGCCAGATACGCAGTATTTT
-	TRBV29-1	-	TRBJ1-1	CSVKRSGDTEAFF	TGCAGCGTGAAGAGGTCGGGGGACACTGAAGCTTTCTTT
-	TRBV15	TRBD2	TRBJ2-7	CATSKERGISAYEQYF	TGTGCCACCAGCAAAGAGCGGGGGATATCCGCCTACGAGCAGTACTTC
once	TRBV11-2	-	TRBJ2-7	CASSLVGGFEQYF	TGTGCCAGCAGCTTAGTGGGGGGCTTTGAGCAGTACTTC
once	TRBV15	-	TRBJ2-6	CATTPSGANVLTF	TGTGCCACCACCCCCTCTGGGGCCAACGTCCTGACTTTC
-	TRBV6-1	-	TRBJ1-5	CASSEEGIGHQPQHF	TGTGCCAGCAGTGAAGAAGGGATAGGGCATCAGCCCCAGCATTTT
-	TRBV7-9	-	TRBJ2-3	CASSLVGARTDTQYF	TGTGCCAGCAGCTTAGTGGGGGCCCGCACAGATACGCAGTATTTT
-	TRBV19	TRBD2	TRBJ2-2	CATALAGGNTGELFF	TGTGCCACCGCACTAGCGGGAGGGAACACCGGGGAGCTGTTTTTT
-	TRBV7-9	-	TRBJ2-7	CASSLTSYEQYF	TGTGCCAGCAGCTTAACAAGTTACGAGCAGTACTTC
-	TRBV7-6	-	TRBJ2-6	CASSLAVSGANVLTF	TGTGCCAGCAGCTTAGCAGTATCTGGGGCCAACGTCCTGACTTTC
few	TRBV6-6	TRBD1	TRBJ2-7	CASRSDRVRVEQYF	TGTGCCAGCAGGTCAGACAGGGTTAGGGTCGAGCAGTACTTC
-	TRBV28	-	TRBJ1-1	CASVGEGRTEAFF	TGTGCCAGCGTAGGCGAGGGGAGAACTGAAGCTTTCTTT
few	TRBV4-2	TRBD2	TRBJ2-3	CASSQDPGGSKTDTQYF	TGTGCCAGCAGCCAAGATCCGGGCGGGAGTAAAACAGATACGCAGTATTTT
-	TRBV25-1	-	TRBJ2-7	CASSVAGANHEQYF	TGTGCCAGCAGTGTTGCAGGGGCTAACCACGAGCAGTACTTC
-	TRBV27	TRBD2	TRBJ2-1	CASSGVLAGNNEQFF	TGTGCCAGCAGCGGGGTTCTAGCGGGAAACAATGAGCAGTTCTTC
-	TRBV18	-	TRBJ1-5	CASSPQGDNNQPQHF	TGTGCCAGCTCACCACAGGGGGACAACAATCAGCCCCAGCATTTT
few	TRBV14	TRBD2	TRBJ2-1	CASSPPFGAGGDNEQFF	TGTGCCAGCAGCCCTCCTTTTGGAGCGGGAGGGGACAATGAGCAGTTCTTC
-	TRBV18	-	TRBJ2-4	CASSPSPGDIQYF	TGTGCCAGCTCACCTTCGCCGGGGGACATTCAGTACTTC
-	TRBV18	TRBD2	TRBJ2-1	CASSQRPSGDNEQFF	TGTGCCAGCTCTCAGCGCCCTAGCGGTGACAATGAGCAGTTCTTC
-	TRBV6-5	TRBD2	TRBJ2-7	CASTILAGGEQYF	TGTGCCAGCACCATACTAGCGGGCGGAGAGCAGTACTTC
-	TRBV4-1	-	TRBJ1-2	CATRRGDGYTF	TGCGCCACCCGCCGGGGGGACGGCTACACCTTC